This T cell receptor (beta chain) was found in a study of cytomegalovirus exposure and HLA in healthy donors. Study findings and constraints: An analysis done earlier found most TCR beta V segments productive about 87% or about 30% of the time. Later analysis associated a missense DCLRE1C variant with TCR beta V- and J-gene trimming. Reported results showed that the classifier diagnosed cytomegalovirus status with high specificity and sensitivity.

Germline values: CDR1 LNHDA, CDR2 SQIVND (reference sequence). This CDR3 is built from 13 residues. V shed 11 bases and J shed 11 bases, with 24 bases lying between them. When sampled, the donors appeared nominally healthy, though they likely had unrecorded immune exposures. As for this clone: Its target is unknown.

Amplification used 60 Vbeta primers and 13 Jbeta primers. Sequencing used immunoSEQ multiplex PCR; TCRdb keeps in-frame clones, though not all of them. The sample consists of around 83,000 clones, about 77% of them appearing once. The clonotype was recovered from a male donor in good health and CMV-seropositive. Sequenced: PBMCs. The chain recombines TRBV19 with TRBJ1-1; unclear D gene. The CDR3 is CAASPRLSPSAFF. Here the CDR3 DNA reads TGTGCCGCGTCACCGAGACTCTCGCCATCCGCTTTCTTT. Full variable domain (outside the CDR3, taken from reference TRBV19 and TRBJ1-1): DGGITQSPKYLFRKEGQNVTLSCEQNLNHDAMYWYRQDPGQGLRLIYYSQIVNDFQKGDIAEGYSVSREKKESFPLTVTSAQKNPTAFYLCAASPRLSPSAFFGQGTRLTVV.